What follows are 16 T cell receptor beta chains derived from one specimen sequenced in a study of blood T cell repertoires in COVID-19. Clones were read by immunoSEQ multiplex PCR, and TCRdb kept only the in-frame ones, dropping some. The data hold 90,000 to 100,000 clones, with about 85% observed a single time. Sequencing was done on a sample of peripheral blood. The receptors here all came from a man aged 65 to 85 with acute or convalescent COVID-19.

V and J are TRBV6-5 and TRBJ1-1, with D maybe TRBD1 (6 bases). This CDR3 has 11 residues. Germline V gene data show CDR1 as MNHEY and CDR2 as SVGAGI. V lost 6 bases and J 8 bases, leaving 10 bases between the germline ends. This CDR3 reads CASRDGQEAFF. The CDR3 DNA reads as TGTGCCAGCAGAGACGGACAGGAAGCTTTCTTT.

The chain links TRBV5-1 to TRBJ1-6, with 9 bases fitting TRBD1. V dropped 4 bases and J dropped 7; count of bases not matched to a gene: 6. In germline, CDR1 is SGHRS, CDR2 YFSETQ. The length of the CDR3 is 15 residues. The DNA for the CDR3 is TGCGCCAGCAGCGATGAGGACAGGGGCAATTCACCCCTCCACTTT. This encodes CASSDEDRGNSPLHF.

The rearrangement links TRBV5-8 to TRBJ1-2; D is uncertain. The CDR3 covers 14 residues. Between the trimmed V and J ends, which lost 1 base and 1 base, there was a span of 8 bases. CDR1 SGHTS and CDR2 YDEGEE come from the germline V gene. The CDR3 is CASSLPGINYGYTF. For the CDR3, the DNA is TGTGCCAGCAGCTTGCCAGGAATTAACTATGGCTACACCTTC.

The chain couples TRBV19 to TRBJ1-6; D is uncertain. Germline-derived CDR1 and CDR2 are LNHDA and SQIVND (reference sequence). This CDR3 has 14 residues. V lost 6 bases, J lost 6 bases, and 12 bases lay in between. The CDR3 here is CASSRDTVNSPLHF. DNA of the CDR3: TGTGCCAGTAGCCGGGATACAGTTAATTCACCCCTCCACTTT.

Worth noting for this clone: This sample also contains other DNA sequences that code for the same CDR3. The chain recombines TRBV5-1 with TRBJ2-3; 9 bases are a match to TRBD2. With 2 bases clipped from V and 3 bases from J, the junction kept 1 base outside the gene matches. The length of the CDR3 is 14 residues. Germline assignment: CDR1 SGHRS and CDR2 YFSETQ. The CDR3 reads CASSLAGGTDTQYF. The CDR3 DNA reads TGCGCCAGCAGCTTAGCGGGGGGTACAGATACGCAGTATTTT.

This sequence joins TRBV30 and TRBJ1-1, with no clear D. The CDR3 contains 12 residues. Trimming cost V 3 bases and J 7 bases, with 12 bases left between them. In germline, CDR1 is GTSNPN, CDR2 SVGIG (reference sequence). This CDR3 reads CAWRPQKYEAFF. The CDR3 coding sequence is TGTGCCTGGAGACCCCAGAAATATGAAGCTTTCTTT.

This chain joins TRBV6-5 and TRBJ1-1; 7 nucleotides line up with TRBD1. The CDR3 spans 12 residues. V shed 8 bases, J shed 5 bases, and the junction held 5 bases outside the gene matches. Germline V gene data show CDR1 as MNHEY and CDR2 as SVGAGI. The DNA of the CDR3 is TGTGCCAGCCCGAACAGGGGAACTGAAGCTTTCTTT. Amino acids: CASPNRGTEAFF.

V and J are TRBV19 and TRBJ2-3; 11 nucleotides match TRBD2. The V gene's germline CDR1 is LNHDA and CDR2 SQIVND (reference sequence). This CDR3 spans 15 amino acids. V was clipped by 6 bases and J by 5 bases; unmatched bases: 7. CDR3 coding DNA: TGTGCCAGTAGATCCCGTAGCGGGGGGGGAGATACGCAGTATTTT. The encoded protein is CASRSRSGGGDTQYF.

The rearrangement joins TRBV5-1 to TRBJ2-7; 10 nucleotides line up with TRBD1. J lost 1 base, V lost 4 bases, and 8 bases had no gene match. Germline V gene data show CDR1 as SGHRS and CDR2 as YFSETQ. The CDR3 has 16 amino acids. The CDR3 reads CASSTGTGVLSYEQYF. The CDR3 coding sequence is TGCGCCAGCAGCACCGGGACAGGGGTTTTATCCTACGAGCAGTACTTC.

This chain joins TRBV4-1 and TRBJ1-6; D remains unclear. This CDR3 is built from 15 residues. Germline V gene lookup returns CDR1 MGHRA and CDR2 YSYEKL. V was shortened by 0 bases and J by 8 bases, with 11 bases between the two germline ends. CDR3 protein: CASSQEAADYSPLHF. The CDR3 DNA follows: TGCGCCAGCAGCCAAGAAGCGGCAGACTATTCACCCCTCCACTTT.

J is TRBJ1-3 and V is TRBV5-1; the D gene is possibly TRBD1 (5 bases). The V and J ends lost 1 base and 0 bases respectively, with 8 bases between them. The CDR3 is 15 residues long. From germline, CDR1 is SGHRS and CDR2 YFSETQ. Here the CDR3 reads CASSLQGGSGNTIYF. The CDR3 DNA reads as TGCGCCAGCAGCTTGCAGGGAGGCTCTGGAAACACCATATATTTT.

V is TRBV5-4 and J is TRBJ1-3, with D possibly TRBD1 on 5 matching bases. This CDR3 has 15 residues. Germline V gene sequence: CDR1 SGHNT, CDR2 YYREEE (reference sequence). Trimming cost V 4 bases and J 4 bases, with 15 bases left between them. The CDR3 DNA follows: TGTGCCAGCAGCAACTCCGACAGTGTCGGAAACACCATATATTTT. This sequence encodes CASSNSDSVGNTIYF.

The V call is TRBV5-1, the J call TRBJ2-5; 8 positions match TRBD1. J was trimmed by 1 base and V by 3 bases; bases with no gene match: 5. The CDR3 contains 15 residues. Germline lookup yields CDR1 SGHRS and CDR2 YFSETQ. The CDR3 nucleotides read TGCGCCAGCAGCTCTACAGGGGGTACCCAAGAGACCCAGTACTTC. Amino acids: CASSSTGGTQETQYF.

The CDR3 loop reads CASSLDLYRTNTEAFF. CDR3 nucleotide sequence: TGCGCCAGCAGCTTGGACTTATACAGGACGAACACTGAAGCTTTCTTT. The chain uses TRBV5-1 and TRBJ1-1; D might be TRBD1 (5 bases). The germline V gene has CDR1 SGHRS and CDR2 YFSETQ. The CDR3 totals 16 residues. Trimming took 0 bases from V and 1 from J, leaving 13 bases between them.

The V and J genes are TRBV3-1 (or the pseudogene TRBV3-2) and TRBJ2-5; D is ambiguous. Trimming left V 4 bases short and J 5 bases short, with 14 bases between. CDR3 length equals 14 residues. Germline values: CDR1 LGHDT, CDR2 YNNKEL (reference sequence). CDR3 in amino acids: CASSPPLVEETQYF. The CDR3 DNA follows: TGTGCCAGCAGCCCCCCCCTGGTCGAGGAGACCCAGTACTTC.

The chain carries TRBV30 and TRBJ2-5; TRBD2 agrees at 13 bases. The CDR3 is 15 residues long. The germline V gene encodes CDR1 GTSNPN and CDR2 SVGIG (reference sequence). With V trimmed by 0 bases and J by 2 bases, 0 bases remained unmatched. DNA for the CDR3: TGTGCCTGGAGTGTACTAGCGGGGGGGCAAGAGACCCAGTACTTC. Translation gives CAWSVLAGGQETQYF.